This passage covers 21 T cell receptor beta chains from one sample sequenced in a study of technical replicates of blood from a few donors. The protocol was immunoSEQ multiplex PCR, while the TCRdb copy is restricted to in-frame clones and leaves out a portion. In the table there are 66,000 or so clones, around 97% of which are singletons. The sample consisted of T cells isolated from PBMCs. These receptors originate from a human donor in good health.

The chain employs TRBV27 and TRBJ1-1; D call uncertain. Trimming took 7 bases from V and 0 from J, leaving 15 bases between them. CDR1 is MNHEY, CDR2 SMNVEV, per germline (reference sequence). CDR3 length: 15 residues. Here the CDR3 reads CASKFIYSMNTEAFF. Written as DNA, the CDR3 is TGTGCCAGCAAGTTTATCTACAGCATGAACACTGAAGCTTTCTTT.

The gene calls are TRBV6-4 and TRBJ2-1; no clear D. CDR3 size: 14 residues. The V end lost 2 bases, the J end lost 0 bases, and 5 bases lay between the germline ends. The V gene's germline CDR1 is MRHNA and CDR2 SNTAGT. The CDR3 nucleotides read TGTGCCAGCAGTGACCTGAGCTCCTACAATGAGCAGTTCTTC. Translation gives CASSDLSSYNEQFF.

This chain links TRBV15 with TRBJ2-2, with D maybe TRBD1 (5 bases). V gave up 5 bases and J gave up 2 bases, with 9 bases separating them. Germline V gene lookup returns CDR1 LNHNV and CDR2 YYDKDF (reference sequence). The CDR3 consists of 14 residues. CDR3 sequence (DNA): TGTGCCACCAGCTTAGGACAAAACACCGGGGAGCTGTTTTTT. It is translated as CATSLGQNTGELFF.

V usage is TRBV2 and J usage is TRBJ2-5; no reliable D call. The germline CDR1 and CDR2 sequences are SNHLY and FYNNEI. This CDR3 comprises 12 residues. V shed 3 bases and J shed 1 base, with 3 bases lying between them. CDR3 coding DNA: TGTGCCAGCAGTGACAGCCAAGAGACCCAGTACTTC. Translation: CASSDSQETQYF.

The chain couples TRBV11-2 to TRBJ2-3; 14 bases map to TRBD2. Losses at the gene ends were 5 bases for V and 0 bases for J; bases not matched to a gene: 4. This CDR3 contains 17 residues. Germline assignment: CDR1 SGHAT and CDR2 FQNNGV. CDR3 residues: CASSHGLAGGSTDTQYF. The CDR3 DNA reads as TGTGCCAGCAGCCACGGACTAGCGGGGGGTAGCACAGATACGCAGTATTTT.

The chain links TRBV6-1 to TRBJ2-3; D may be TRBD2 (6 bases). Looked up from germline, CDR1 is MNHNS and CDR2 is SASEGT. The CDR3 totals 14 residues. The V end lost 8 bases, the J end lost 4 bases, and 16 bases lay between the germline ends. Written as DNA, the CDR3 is TGTGCCAGCGTGCGTGTCCGGGGGTCAGATACGCAGTATTTT. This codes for CASVRVRGSDTQYF.

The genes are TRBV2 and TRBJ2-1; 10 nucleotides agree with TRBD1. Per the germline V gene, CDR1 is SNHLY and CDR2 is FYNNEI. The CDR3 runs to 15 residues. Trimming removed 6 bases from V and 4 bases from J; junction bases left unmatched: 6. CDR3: CASSPGTGAYNEQFF. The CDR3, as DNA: TGTGCCAGCAGCCCCGGGACAGGGGCATACAATGAGCAGTTCTTC.

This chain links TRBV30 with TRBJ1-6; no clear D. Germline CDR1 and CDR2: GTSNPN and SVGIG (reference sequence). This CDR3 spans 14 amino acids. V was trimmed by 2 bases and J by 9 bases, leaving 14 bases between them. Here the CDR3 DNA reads TGTGCCTGGAGTCCACCCTGGACTGGTTCACCCCTCCACTTT. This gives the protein CAWSPPWTGSPLHF.

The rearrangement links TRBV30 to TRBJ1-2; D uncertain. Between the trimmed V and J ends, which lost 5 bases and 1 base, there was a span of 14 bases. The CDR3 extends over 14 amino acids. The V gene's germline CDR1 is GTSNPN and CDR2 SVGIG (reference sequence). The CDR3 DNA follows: TGTGCCTGGTGCTACCTTACCGTTAACTATGGCTACACCTTC. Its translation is CAWCYLTVNYGYTF.

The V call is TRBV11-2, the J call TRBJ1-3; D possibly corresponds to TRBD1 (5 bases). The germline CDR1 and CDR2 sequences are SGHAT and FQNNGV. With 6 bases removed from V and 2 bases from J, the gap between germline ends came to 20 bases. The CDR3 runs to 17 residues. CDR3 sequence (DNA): TGTGCCAGCAGACATTTTAGGACGGGACTGCCTGGAAACACCATATATTTT. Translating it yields CASRHFRTGLPGNTIYF.

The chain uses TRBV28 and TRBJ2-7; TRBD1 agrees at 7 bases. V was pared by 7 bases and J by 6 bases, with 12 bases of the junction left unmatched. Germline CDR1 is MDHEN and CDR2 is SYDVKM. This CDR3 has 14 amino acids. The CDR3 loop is CASIQGQYRGEQYF. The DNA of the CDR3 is TGTGCCAGCATTCAGGGCCAGTACAGGGGCGAGCAGTACTTC. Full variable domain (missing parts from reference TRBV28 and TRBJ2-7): DVKVTQSSRYLVKRTGEKVFLECVQDMDHENMFWYRQDPGLGLRLIYFSYDVKMKEKGDIPEGYSVSREKKERFSLILESASTNQTSMYLCASIQGQYRGEQYFGPGTRLTVT.

DNA for the CDR3: TGTGCCAGCAGCTCCCTAGCGGGGGGGGTTCCGGAGACCCAGTACTTC. Its protein product is CASSSLAGGVPETQYF. The chain has TRBV7-8 and TRBJ2-5, with 12 bases matching TRBD2. The CDR3 sequence is 16 residues long. Germline CDR1 reads SGHVS; CDR2 reads FQNEAQ. Trimming removed 4 bases from V and 5 bases from J; junction bases left unmatched: 8.

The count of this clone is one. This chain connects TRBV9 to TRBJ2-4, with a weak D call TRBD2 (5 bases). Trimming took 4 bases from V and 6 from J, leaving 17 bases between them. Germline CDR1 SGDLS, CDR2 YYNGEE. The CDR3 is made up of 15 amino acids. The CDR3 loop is CASSSRGVFGNIQYF. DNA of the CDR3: TGTGCCAGCAGCTCCCGGGGAGTTTTCGGAAACATTCAGTACTTC. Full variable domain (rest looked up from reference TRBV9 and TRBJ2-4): DSGVTQTPKHLITATGQRVTLRCSPRSGDLSVYWYQQSLDQGLQFLIQYYNGEERAKGNILERFSAQQFPDLHSELNLSSLELGDSALYFCASSSRGVFGNIQYFGAGTRLSVL.

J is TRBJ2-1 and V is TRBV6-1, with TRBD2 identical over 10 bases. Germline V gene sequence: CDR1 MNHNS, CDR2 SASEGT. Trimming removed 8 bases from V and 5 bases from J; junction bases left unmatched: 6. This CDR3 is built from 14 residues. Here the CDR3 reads CASLSGGFNNEQFF. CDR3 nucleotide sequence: TGTGCCAGCCTTAGCGGGGGGTTCAACAATGAGCAGTTCTTC.

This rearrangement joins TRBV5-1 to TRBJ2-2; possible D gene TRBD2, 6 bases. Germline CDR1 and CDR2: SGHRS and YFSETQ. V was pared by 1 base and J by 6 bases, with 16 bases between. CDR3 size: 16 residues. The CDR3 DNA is TGCGCCAGCAGCTTGTCTTTGACTCCGGGGGCCGGGGAGCTGTTTTTT. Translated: CASSLSLTPGAGELFF.

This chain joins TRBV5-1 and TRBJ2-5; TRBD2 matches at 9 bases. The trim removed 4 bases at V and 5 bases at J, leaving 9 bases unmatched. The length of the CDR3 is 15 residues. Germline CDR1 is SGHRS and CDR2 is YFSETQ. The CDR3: CASSPIAGAQETQYF. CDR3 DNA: TGCGCCAGCAGCCCTATAGCGGGAGCACAGGAGACCCAGTACTTC.

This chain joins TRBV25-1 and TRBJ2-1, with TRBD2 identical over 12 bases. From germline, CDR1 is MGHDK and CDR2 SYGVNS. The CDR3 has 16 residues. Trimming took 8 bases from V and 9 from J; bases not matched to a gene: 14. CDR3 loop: CASLSLAGGEGGEQFF. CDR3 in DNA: TGTGCCAGCCTGTCTCTAGCGGGGGGGGAAGGGGGTGAGCAGTTCTTC.

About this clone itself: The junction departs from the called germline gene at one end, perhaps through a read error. CDR3 protein: CASSYGQGNHGYTF. The CDR3 DNA reads as TGTGCCAGCAGTTACGGACAGGGTAACCATGGCTACACCTTC. The chain recombines TRBV7-9 with TRBJ1-2, with 8 bases identical to TRBD1. Per the germline V gene, CDR1 is SEHNR and CDR2 is FQNEAQ (reference sequence). The CDR3 is 14 residues long.

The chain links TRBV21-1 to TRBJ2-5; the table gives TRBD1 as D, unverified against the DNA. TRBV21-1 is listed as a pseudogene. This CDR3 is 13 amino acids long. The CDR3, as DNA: TGTGCCAGCAGCTGGGACAGGAAAGAGACCCAGTACTTC. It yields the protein CASSWDRKETQYF.

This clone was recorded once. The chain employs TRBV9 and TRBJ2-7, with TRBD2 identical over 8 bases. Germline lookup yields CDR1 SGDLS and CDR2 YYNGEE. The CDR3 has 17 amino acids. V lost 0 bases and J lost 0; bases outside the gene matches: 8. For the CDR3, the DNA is TGTGCCAGCAGCGTAGCTCTTGCGGGGGGCCCCTCCTACGAGCAGTACTTC. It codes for CASSVALAGGPSYEQYF.

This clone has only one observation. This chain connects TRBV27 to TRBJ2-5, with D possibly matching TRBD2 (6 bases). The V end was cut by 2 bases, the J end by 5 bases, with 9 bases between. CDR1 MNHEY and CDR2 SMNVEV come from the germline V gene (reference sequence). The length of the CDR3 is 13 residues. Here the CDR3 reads CASSLAGRETQYF. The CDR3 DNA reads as TGTGCCAGCAGTTTAGCAGGGAGGGAGACCCAGTACTTC.